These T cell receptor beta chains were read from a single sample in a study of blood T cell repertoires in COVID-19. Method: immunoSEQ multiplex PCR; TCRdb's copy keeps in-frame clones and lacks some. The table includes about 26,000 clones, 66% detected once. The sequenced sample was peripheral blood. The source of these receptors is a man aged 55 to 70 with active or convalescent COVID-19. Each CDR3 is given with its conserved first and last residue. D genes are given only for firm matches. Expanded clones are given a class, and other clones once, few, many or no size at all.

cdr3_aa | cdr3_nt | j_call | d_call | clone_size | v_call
CASSSGSGTDTQYF | TGTGCCAGCAGCTCAGGGTCGGGCACAGATACGCAGTATTTT | TRBJ2-3 | - | - | TRBV4-2
CASPSRVLQPQHF | TGCGCCAGCCCCTCCCGGGTTCTTCAGCCCCAGCATTTT | TRBJ1-5 | - | once | TRBV5-1
CASSGQGRGSHGELFF | TGTGCCAGCAGTGGTCAGGGTCGGGGGAGTCACGGGGAGCTGTTTTTT | TRBJ2-2 | - | - | TRBV25-1
CASSTYRDRAYGYTF | TGTGCCAGTAGTACGTACCGGGACAGGGCCTATGGCTACACCTTC | TRBJ1-2 | TRBD1 | - | TRBV19
CASAGRQGYEKLFF | TGTGCCAGCGCCGGGAGACAGGGGTATGAAAAACTGTTTTTT | TRBJ1-4 | TRBD1 | medium-sized | TRBV4-2
CATSDLNRQFRETQYF | TGTGCCACCAGTGACTTAAATCGACAGTTCCGGGAGACCCAGTACTTC | TRBJ2-5 | - | - | TRBV24-1
CASSPRPPGDTFFEQYF | TGCGCCAGCAGCCCCAGACCCCCAGGGGACACATTTTTCGAGCAGTACTTC | TRBJ2-7 | - | - | TRBV5-1
CAISGEGGTTEAFF | TGTGCCATCAGTGGGGAAGGGGGAACCACTGAAGCTTTCTTT | TRBJ1-1 | - | - | TRBV10-3
CASSTGTSETETQYF | TGTGCCAGTAGTACCGGGACTAGCGAGACAGAGACCCAGTACTTC | TRBJ2-5 | TRBD2 | - | TRBV19
CASSQEVSGGPRDTQYF | TGTGCCAGCAGCCAGGAGGTTAGCGGGGGACCTCGGGATACGCAGTATTTT | TRBJ2-3 | TRBD2 | - | TRBV5-4
CASRKNLAGGLGPGELFF | TGCGCCAGCAGGAAGAACCTAGCGGGAGGACTCGGCCCCGGGGAGCTGTTTTTT | TRBJ2-2 | TRBD2 | - | TRBV5-1
CASSHGGGRYGYTF | TGTGCCAGCAGCCACGGCGGGGGCCGTTATGGCTACACCTTC | TRBJ1-2 | - | few | TRBV7-9
CASSSGVEQYF | TGTGCCAGCAGCTCGGGAGTGGAGCAGTACTTC | TRBJ2-7 | - | - | TRBV11-2
CASSGEDREVKEQYF | TGTGCCAGCAGCGGAGAGGACAGGGAGGTGAAGGAGCAGTACTTC | TRBJ2-7 | - | once | TRBV21-1
CASSFLAGGPSHEQFF | TGCGCCAGCAGCTTCCTAGCGGGAGGGCCCTCCCATGAGCAGTTCTTC | TRBJ2-1 | TRBD2 | - | TRBV5-1
CAISEGANTEAFF | TGTGCCATCAGTGAGGGGGCGAACACTGAAGCTTTCTTT | TRBJ1-1 | - | - | TRBV10-3
CSAYDSREAFF | TGCAGTGCTTACGACAGTAGAGAAGCTTTCTTT | TRBJ1-1 | - | once | TRBV20-1
CASSQRTSGGHNEQFF | TGCGCCAGCAGCCAACGTACTAGCGGGGGCCACAATGAGCAGTTCTTC | TRBJ2-1 | TRBD2 | few | TRBV4-1
CASSLWRGGIEQYF | TGCGCCAGCAGCTTGTGGCGGGGGGGTATCGAGCAGTACTTC | TRBJ2-7 | TRBD2 | few | TRBV5-1